This TCR beta chain originates from a study of T cells after posttransplantation cyclophosphamide. Busulfan-fludarabine conditioning, marrow transplant, and cyclophosphamide on days +3 and +4 were administered. Germline CDR1 SGHAT, CDR2 FQNNGV. The CDR3 spans 19 residues. V dropped 0 bases and J dropped 2 bases, with 22 bases sitting between them. There are many counts of this clone. Measured with immunoSEQ multiplex PCR; TCRdb has only the in-frame clones, and not every one. The data show about 10,000 clones, with none appearing a single time. The TCR comes from a male patient aged 50 to 59 who received an allogeneic stem cell transplant from a related donor and was CMV-positive. Some T cells here may be from the graft donor. Source: PBMCs, taken roughly 340 days after allogeneic stem cell transplant with posttransplant cyclophosphamide. The V gene is TRBV11-2, the J gene TRBJ1-2; D might be TRBD1 (5 bases). CDR3 in amino acids: CASSLEGVGGIPRNYGYTF. In DNA form, the CDR3 reads TGTGCCAGCAGCTTAGAAGGGGTTGGAGGGATCCCCAGAAACTATGGCTACACCTTC.